Here is one TCR beta chain with its context. Its antigen is unknown. Germline V CDR1 and CDR2: MNHNY, SVGAGI (reference sequence). The CDR3 runs 12 residues. V was pared by 4 bases and J by 16 bases, with 17 bases between. TCRB CDR3 was amplified from 2 ug genomic DNA or less. The data were produced by immunoSEQ multiplex PCR, yet TCRdb's version contains in-frame clones alone and is incomplete. The sample lists 90,000 to 95,000 clones; about 81% were seen once. The data were obtained in a study of glioma-infiltrating T cells after dendritic cell vaccination. Across the study: Dendritic cell vaccination trial patients had either newly diagnosed or recurrent glioblastoma.

Study results and caveats: Survival was not directly related to TCR clonality in these patients.

Indicated time point: after dendritic cell vaccination, including at tumor progression/relapse. The specimen comprised blood, sampled after dendritic cell vaccination. J is TRBJ2-1 and V is TRBV6-6; possibly TRBD1 for D (8 bases). This receptor was taken from a human donor with glioblastoma. The CDR3 bases are TGTGCCAGCAGTTGGACAGGGAGGGGATCATTCTTC. This sequence encodes CASSWTGRGSFF.